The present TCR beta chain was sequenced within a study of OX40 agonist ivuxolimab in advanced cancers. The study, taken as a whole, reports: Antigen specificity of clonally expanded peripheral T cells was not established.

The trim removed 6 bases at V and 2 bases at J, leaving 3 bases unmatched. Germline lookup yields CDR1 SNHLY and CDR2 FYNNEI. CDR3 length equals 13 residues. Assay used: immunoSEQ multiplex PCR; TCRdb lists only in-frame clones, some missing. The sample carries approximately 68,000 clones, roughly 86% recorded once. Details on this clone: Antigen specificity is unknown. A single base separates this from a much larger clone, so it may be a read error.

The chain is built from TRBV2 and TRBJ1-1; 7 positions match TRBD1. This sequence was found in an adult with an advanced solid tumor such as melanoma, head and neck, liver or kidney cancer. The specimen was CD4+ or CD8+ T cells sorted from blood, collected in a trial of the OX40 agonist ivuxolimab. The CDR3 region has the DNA TGTGCCAGCAGCAGACAGGGAAACACTGAAGCTTTCTTT. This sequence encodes CASSRQGNTEAFF.